A selection of T cell receptor beta chains follows, all from one sample in a study of T cell repertoires in cytomegalovirus infection. TCRdb itself ran the reads through MiXCR, one entry per CDR3 protein. The data show around 340,000 distinct CDR3 sequences, 25% to 30% seen once. Antigen specificity for these receptors is unknown. Sequencing used cultured PBMCs, obtained from culture after CMV antigen stimulation. The receptors were gathered from a human donor in good health (CMV status not recorded). Some clones in this sample may be carry-over from other donors' samples. CDR3s leave out the opening cysteine and the closing phenylalanine or tryptophan. Clone size is given for some rows only: seen once, a few or many times, or a class if the clone is expanded.

clone_size: few; j_call: TRBJ2-3; v_call: TRBV10-3; cdr3_aa: AISESPGQGRTDTQY
clone_size: -; j_call: TRBJ2-1; v_call: TRBV6-5; cdr3_aa: ASSYRFSGGASYNEQF
clone_size: -; j_call: TRBJ1-1; v_call: TRBV2; cdr3_aa: ASIQGRWNTEAF
clone_size: few; j_call: TRBJ2-7; v_call: TRBV5-1; cdr3_aa: ASSFRDRETYEQY
clone_size: few; j_call: TRBJ2-2; v_call: TRBV7-8; cdr3_aa: ASSLELWGIGELF
clone_size: -; j_call: TRBJ1-5; v_call: TRBV19; cdr3_aa: AATGIAEEGQPQH
clone_size: many; j_call: TRBJ2-7; v_call: TRBV7-8; cdr3_aa: ASSSSSGTSGPTLSYEQY
clone_size: many; j_call: TRBJ2-1; v_call: TRBV7-2; cdr3_aa: ASRFDRAIYNEQF
clone_size: few; j_call: TRBJ1-1; v_call: TRBV28; cdr3_aa: ASSLMGAEAF
clone_size: -; j_call: TRBJ2-1; v_call: TRBV2; cdr3_aa: ASRQLAGGPYNEQF
clone_size: many; j_call: TRBJ2-1; v_call: TRBV4-1; cdr3_aa: ASSQDGGLVYNEQF
clone_size: -; j_call: TRBJ2-7; v_call: TRBV7-9; cdr3_aa: ASSQGLIEQY
clone_size: -; j_call: TRBJ1-1; v_call: TRBV20-1; cdr3_aa: SAMKGQGLAEAF
clone_size: -; j_call: TRBJ2-1; v_call: TRBV11-3; cdr3_aa: ASSPGGLAEPYNEQF
clone_size: -; j_call: TRBJ1-1; v_call: TRBV20-1; cdr3_aa: SAPKGRQGTEAF
clone_size: -; j_call: TRBJ1-1; v_call: TRBV27; cdr3_aa: ASSLMFGFEAF
clone_size: -; j_call: TRBJ2-7; v_call: TRBV3-1; cdr3_aa: ASSQVVHEQY
clone_size: -; j_call: TRBJ2-5; v_call: TRBV7-3; cdr3_aa: ASSLREDLQETQY
clone_size: -; j_call: TRBJ2-2; v_call: TRBV7-2; cdr3_aa: ASSQGLAGQNTGELF
clone_size: few; j_call: TRBJ1-3; v_call: TRBV6-5; cdr3_aa: ASSYSSRGSGNTIY
clone_size: -; j_call: TRBJ2-1; v_call: TRBV7-3; cdr3_aa: ASSLDHYNEQF
clone_size: -; j_call: TRBJ2-1; v_call: TRBV12-3/TRBV12-4; cdr3_aa: ASSHQNPGPTYNEQF
clone_size: -; j_call: TRBJ2-1; v_call: TRBV12-3/TRBV12-4; cdr3_aa: ASSQIPQGGLV
clone_size: few; j_call: TRBJ1-5; v_call: TRBV28; cdr3_aa: ASSTGTGVNQPQH
clone_size: -; j_call: TRBJ1-4; v_call: TRBV19; cdr3_aa: ASMRGTGGHSKKLF
clone_size: -; j_call: TRBJ2-5; v_call: TRBV7-9; cdr3_aa: ASSLSRAGGETQY
clone_size: few; j_call: TRBJ2-7; v_call: TRBV3-1; cdr3_aa: ASSQVRTSGTYEQY
clone_size: -; j_call: TRBJ2-5; v_call: TRBV20-1; cdr3_aa: SARSPGLYQETQY
clone_size: -; j_call: TRBJ2-7; v_call: TRBV6-1; cdr3_aa: ASSEDREGIYEQY
clone_size: -; j_call: TRBJ2-7; v_call: TRBV24-1; cdr3_aa: ATSDLTGNGEEQY
clone_size: few; j_call: TRBJ1-2; v_call: TRBV5-6; cdr3_aa: ASSLALLAGTGEDGYT
clone_size: -; j_call: TRBJ1-5; v_call: TRBV20-1; cdr3_aa: SAQTGNQPQH
clone_size: few; j_call: TRBJ1-1; v_call: TRBV7-2; cdr3_aa: ASTRDRGPTEAF
clone_size: -; j_call: TRBJ1-6; v_call: TRBV19; cdr3_aa: ASSIGQVRSSPLH
clone_size: few; j_call: TRBJ2-3; v_call: TRBV7-9; cdr3_aa: ASSQRTVPADTQY
clone_size: -; j_call: TRBJ1-5; v_call: TRBV19; cdr3_aa: ASSILLRSGNQPQH
clone_size: -; j_call: TRBJ2-3; v_call: TRBV2; cdr3_aa: ASSFIAGGTDTQY
clone_size: -; j_call: TRBJ2-7; v_call: TRBV2; cdr3_aa: ASSEILAGEREQY
clone_size: few; j_call: TRBJ2-5; v_call: TRBV7-2; cdr3_aa: ASSPRGGRVETQY
clone_size: -; j_call: TRBJ2-5; v_call: TRBV7-3; cdr3_aa: ASSLGAGSGETQY
clone_size: -; j_call: TRBJ1-2; v_call: TRBV6-1; cdr3_aa: ASSLRSRRGGYT
clone_size: -; j_call: TRBJ2-3; v_call: TRBV19; cdr3_aa: ASRGLFADTQY
clone_size: few; j_call: TRBJ1-5; v_call: TRBV27; cdr3_aa: ASSLEGPRPQH
clone_size: -; j_call: TRBJ2-6; v_call: TRBV12-3/TRBV12-4; cdr3_aa: ASRSMQGLYSGANVLT
clone_size: few; j_call: TRBJ2-1; v_call: TRBV7-9; cdr3_aa: ASSDATGTSGRAGYNEQF
clone_size: once; j_call: TRBJ1-5; v_call: TRBV6-2/TRBV6-3; cdr3_aa: ASRTAWGGGQPQH
clone_size: many; j_call: TRBJ2-1; v_call: TRBV29-1; cdr3_aa: SVDLGAQGSEQF